This T cell receptor beta chain was identified during a study of shared clonotypes between healthy human individuals. The data were produced by immunoSEQ multiplex PCR, yet TCRdb's version contains in-frame clones alone and is incomplete. The sample lists roughly 300,000 clones, roughly 84% occurring once. Germline trimming cut 0 bases from V and 4 bases from J; bases unmatched to any gene: 3. In germline, CDR1 is MGHDK, CDR2 SYGVNS. This CDR3 contains 16 residues. Nashville, Tennessee was home to all donors, each a Caucasian adult. The origin of this receptor is a man aged 18 to 29 in good health. Sequencing was done on a sample of memory CD8+ T cells sorted from blood. The subset: CD45RO+ cells pooled with CCR7-negative TemRA cells. V usage is TRBV25-1 and J usage is TRBJ2-7; 13 bases line up with TRBD2. CDR3 sequence reads: CASSEYGLAGVYEQYF. CDR3 nucleotides: TGTGCCAGCAGTGAATACGGACTAGCGGGAGTATACGAGCAGTACTTC.